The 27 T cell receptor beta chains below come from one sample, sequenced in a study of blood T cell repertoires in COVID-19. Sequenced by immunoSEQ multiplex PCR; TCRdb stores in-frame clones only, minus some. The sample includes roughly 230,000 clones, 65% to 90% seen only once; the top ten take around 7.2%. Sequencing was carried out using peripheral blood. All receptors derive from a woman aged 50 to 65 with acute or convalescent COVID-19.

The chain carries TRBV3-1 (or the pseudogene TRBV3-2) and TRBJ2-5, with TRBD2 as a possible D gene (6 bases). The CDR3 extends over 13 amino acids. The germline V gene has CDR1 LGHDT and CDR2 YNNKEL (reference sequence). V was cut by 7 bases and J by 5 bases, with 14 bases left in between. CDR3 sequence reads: CASTRWGEETQYF. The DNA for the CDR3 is TGTGCCAGCACTCGATGGGGGGAGGAGACCCAGTACTTC.

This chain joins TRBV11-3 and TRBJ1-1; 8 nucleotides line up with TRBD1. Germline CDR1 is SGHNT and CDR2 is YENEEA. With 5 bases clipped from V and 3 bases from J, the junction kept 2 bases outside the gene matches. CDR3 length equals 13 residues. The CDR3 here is CASSRGQDTEAFF. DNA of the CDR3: TGTGCCAGCAGCCGGGGACAGGACACTGAAGCTTTCTTT.

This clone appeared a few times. CDR3 nucleotides: TGTGCCAGCATGAGGGAACACGGCTACACCTTC. It is translated as CASMREHGYTF. This chain links TRBV7-2 with TRBJ1-2; unclear D gene. CDR3 length: 11 residues. Between the trimmed V and J ends, which lost 7 bases and 8 bases, there was a span of 11 bases. Per germline, CDR1 SGHTA and CDR2 FQGNSA. Combining the CDR3 with reference TRBV7-2 and TRBJ1-2 gives the whole variable domain GAGVSQSPSNKVTEKGKDVELRCDPISGHTALYWYRQSLGQGLEFLIYFQGNSAPDKSGLPSDRFSAERTGGSVSTLTIQRTQQEDSAVYLCASMREHGYTFGSGTRLTVV.

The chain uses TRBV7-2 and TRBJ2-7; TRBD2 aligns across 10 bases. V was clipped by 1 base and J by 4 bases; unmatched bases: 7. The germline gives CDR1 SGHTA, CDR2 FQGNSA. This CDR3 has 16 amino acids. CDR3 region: CASSLGASGSTYEQYF. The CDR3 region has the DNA TGTGCCAGCAGCTTAGGTGCTAGCGGGAGTACTTACGAGCAGTACTTC.

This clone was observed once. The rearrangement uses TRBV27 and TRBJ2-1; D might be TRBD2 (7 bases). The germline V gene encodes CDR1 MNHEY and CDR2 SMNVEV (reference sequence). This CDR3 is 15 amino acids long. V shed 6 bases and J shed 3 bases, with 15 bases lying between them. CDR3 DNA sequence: TGTGCCAGCAGCTCAAGGGGGGGCAGCTACAATGAGCAGTTCTTC. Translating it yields CASSSRGGSYNEQFF.

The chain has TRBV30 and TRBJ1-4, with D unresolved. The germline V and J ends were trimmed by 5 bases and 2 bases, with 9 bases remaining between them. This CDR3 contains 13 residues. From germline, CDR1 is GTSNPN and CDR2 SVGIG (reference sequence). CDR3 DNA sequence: TGTGCCTGGTCGGGGATGACTAATGAAAAACTGTTTTTT. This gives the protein CAWSGMTNEKLFF. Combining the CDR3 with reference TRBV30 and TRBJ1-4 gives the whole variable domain SQTIHQWPATLVQPVGSPLSLECTVEGTSNPNLYWYRQAAGRGLQLLFYSVGIGQISSEVPQNLSASRPQDRQFILSSKKLLLSDSGFYLCAWSGMTNEKLFFGSGTQLSVL.

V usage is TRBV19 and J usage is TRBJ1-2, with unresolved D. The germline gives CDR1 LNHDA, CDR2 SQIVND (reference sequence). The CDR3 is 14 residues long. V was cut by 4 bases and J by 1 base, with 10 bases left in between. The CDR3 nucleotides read TGTGCCAGTAGTAAGGCTACAGTTAACTATGGCTACACCTTC. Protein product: CASSKATVNYGYTF.

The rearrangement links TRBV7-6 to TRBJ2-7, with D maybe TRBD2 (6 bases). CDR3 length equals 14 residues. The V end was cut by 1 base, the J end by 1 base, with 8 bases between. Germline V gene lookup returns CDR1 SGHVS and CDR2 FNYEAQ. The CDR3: CASSLGGDSYEQYF. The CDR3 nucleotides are TGTGCCAGCAGCTTAGGGGGGGATTCCTACGAGCAGTACTTC.

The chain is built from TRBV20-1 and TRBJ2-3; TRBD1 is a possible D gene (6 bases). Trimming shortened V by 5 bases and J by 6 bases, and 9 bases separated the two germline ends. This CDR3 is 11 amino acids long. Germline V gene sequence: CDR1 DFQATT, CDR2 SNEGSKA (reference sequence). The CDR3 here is CSAGGRDTQYF. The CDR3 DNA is TGCAGTGCTGGGGGCCGGGATACGCAGTATTTT.

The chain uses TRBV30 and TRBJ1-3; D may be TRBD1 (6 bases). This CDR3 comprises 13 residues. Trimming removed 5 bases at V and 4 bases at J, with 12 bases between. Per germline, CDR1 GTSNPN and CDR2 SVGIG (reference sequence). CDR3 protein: CAWATGSGNTIYF. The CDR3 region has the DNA TGTGCCTGGGCTACAGGGTCGGGAAACACCATATATTTT.

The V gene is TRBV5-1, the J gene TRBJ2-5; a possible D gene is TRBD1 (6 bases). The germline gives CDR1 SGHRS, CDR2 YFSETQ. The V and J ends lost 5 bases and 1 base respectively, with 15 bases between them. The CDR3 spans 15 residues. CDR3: CASRTALGGQETQYF. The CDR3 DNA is TGCGCCAGCAGAACCGCGCTAGGGGGCCAAGAGACCCAGTACTTC.

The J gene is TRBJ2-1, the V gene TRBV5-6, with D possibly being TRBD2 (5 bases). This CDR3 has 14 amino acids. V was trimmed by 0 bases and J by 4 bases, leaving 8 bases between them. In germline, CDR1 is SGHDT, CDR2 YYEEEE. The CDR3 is CASSLVLEYNEQFF. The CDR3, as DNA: TGTGCCAGCAGCTTGGTACTAGAATACAATGAGCAGTTCTTC. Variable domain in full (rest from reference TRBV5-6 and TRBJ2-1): DAGVTQSPTHLIKTRGQQVTLRCSPKSGHDTVSWYQQALGQGPQFIFQYYEEEERQRGNFPDRFSGHQFPNYSSELNVNALLLGDSALYLCASSLVLEYNEQFFGPGTRLTVL.

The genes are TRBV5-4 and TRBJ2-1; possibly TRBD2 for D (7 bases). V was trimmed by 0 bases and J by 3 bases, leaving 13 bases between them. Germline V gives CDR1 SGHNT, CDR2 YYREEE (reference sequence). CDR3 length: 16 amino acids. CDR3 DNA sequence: TGTGCCAGCAGCTTGGGGGGGCAGCGGGGCTACAATGAGCAGTTCTTC. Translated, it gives CASSLGGQRGYNEQFF.

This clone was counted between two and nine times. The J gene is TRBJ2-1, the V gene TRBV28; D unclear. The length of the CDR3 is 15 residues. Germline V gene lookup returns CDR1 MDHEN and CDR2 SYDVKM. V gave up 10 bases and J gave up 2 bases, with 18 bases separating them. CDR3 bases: TGTGCCACCAAAAACGGCCGGCAGGCCTACAATGAGCAGTTCTTC. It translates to CATKNGRQAYNEQFF.

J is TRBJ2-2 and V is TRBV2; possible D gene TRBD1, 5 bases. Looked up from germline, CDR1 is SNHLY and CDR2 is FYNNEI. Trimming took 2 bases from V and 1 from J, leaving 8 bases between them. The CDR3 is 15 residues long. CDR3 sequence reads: CASSESGLNTGELFF. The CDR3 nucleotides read TGTGCCAGCAGTGAATCAGGGCTGAACACCGGGGAGCTGTTTTTT.

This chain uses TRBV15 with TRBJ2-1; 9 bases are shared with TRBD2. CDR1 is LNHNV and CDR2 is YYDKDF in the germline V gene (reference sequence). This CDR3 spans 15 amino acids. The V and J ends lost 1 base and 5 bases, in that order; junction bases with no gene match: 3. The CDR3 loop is CATSRVAGVNNEQFF. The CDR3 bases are TGTGCCACCAGCAGAGTAGCGGGAGTCAACAATGAGCAGTTCTTC.

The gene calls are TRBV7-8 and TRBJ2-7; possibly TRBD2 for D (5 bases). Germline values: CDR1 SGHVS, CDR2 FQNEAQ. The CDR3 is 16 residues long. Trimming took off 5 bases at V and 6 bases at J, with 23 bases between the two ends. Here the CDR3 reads CASSKASRVGPSEQYF. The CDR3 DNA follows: TGTGCCAGCAGCAAAGCTTCGCGGGTGGGTCCATCCGAGCAGTACTTC.

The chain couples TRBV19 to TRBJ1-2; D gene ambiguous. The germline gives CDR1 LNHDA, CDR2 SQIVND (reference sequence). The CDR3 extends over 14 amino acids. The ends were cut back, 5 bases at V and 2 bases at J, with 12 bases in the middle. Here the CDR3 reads CASSRSTGNYGYTF. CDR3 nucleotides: TGTGCCAGTAGTCGCTCGACGGGAAACTATGGCTACACCTTC.

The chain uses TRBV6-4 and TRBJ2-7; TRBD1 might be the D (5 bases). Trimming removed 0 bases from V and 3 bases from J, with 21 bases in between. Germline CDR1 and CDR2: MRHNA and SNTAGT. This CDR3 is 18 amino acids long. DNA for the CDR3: TGTGCCAGCAGTGACTCAGAATCTGGGGCGGTTATGCTCTACGAGCAGTACTTC. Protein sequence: CASSDSESGAVMLYEQYF.

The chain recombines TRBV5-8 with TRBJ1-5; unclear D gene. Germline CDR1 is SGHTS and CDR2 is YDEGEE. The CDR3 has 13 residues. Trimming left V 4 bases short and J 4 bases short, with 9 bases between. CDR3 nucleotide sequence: TGTGCCAGCAGCCTGAGAGGGAATCAGCCCCAGCATTTT. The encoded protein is CASSLRGNQPQHF.

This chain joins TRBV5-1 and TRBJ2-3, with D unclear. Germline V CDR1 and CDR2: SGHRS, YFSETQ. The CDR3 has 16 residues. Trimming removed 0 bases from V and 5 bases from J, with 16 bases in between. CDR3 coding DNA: TGCGCCAGCAGCTTGGATGATAGCCCTGCACAAGATACGCAGTATTTT. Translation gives CASSLDDSPAQDTQYF. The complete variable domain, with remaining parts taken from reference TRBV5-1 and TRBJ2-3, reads KAGVTQTPRYLIKTRGQQVTLSCSPISGHRSVSWYQQTPGQGLQFLFEYFSETQRNKGNFPGRFSGRQFSNSRSEMNVSTLELGDSALYLCASSLDDSPAQDTQYFGPGTRLTVL.

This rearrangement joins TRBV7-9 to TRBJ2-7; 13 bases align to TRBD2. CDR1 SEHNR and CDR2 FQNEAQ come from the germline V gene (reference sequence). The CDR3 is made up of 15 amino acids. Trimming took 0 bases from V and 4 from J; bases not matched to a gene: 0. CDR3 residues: CASSLATSGGYEQYF. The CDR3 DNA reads TGTGCCAGCAGCTTAGCGACTAGCGGGGGGTACGAGCAGTACTTC.

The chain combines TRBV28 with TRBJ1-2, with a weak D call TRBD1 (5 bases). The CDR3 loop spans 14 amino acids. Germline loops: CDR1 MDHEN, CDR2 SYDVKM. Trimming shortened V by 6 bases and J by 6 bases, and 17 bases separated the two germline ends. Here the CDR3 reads CASSLTWAGDGYTF. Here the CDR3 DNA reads TGTGCCAGCAGCCTCACCTGGGCGGGGGATGGCTACACCTTC.

Written as DNA, the CDR3 is TGCAGCGTTGGTACTAGCGGGGCCGGCGGGGAGCTGTTTTTT. This translates into CSVGTSGAGGELFF. The J gene is TRBJ2-2, the V gene TRBV29-1; TRBD2 aligns across 10 bases. This CDR3 has 14 amino acids. V lost 4 bases and J lost 7; bases outside the gene matches: 6. Germline V gene sequence: CDR1 SQVTM, CDR2 ANQGSEA.

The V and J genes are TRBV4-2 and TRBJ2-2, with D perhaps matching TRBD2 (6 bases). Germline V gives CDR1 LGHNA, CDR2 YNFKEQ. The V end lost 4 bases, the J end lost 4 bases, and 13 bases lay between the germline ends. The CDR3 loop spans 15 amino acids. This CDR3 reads CASSPPREATGELFF. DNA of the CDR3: TGTGCCAGCAGCCCCCCGAGGGAGGCCACCGGGGAGCTGTTTTTT.

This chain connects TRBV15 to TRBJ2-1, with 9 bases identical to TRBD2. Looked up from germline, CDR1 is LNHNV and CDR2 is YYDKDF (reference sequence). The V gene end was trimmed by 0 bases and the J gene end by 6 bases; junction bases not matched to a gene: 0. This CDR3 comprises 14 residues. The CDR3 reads CATSRDSGSNEQFF. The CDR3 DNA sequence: TGTGCCACCAGCAGAGATAGCGGGAGCAATGAGCAGTTCTTC.

The CDR3, as DNA: TGTGCCAGCAGCGCTACAGGGGGCGCGGGTGGCTACACCTTC. Amino acids: CASSATGGAGGYTF. The chain links TRBV3-1 (or the pseudogene TRBV3-2) to TRBJ1-2; 9 bases agree with TRBD1. V was clipped by 5 bases and J by 7 bases; unmatched bases: 8. Looked up from germline, CDR1 is LGHDT and CDR2 is YNNKEL (reference sequence). This CDR3 contains 14 residues.